Below are 30 T cell receptor beta chains sequenced from a single sample in a study of T cells in tuberculosis. Noted time point: new active TB diagnosis, blood taken before or within 7 days of starting treatment. Data came from immunoSEQ multiplex PCR; TCRdb stores just in-frame clones and leaves some out. The sample lists roughly 30,000 clones; more than 70% were seen once. Sequences were derived from PBMCs, sampled at tuberculosis diagnosis. Every receptor here comes from an adult with tuberculosis.

V usage is TRBV14 and J usage is TRBJ2-7; tentatively, D is TRBD2 (5 bases). Germline V lookup: CDR1 SGHDN, CDR2 FVKESK. The CDR3 covers 15 residues. V was trimmed by 1 base and J by 2 bases, leaving 12 bases between them. The CDR3 protein is CASSQGLAKAYEQYF. The CDR3 nucleotides are TGTGCCAGCAGCCAAGGCCTAGCTAAGGCCTACGAGCAGTACTTC.

This chain links TRBV7-9 with TRBJ2-2, with TRBD2 as a possible D gene (6 bases). The CDR3 is made up of 17 amino acids. Between the trimmed V and J ends, which lost 0 bases and 2 bases, there was a span of 13 bases. The germline gives CDR1 SEHNR, CDR2 FQNEAQ (reference sequence). The DNA of the CDR3 is TGTGCCAGCAGCTTAGCCGGGCGGGGCCTTAACACCGGGGAGCTGTTTTTT. Protein: CASSLAGRGLNTGELFF.

The rearrangement links TRBV2 to TRBJ2-3; TRBD2 matches at 12 bases. Germline CDR1 SNHLY, CDR2 FYNNEI. This CDR3 spans 16 amino acids. The V and J ends lost 6 bases and 2 bases, in that order; junction bases with no gene match: 6. This CDR3 reads CASSPGTSGYTDTQYF. The CDR3 nucleotides are TGTGCCAGCAGCCCCGGGACTAGCGGGTACACAGATACGCAGTATTTT.

V and J are TRBV2 and TRBJ2-5; 8 positions agree with TRBD2. Germline CDR1 SNHLY, CDR2 FYNNEI. The CDR3 sequence is 14 residues long. The junction had 10 bases not matched to a gene; V was cut back by 10 bases and J by 3 bases. CDR3 DNA sequence: TGTGCCACCGCGGGACTAGGCTCCGAAGAGACCCAGTACTTC. It is translated as CATAGLGSEETQYF.

The V call is TRBV15, the J call TRBJ2-1; possibly TRBD2 for D (5 bases). Trimming removed 1 base at V and 5 bases at J, with 12 bases between. Germline loops: CDR1 LNHNV, CDR2 YYDKDF (reference sequence). The CDR3 has 15 residues. DNA for the CDR3: TGTGCCACCAGCAGAGTAGGGCTGGGAGACAATGAGCAGTTCTTC. This codes for CATSRVGLGDNEQFF.

This chain joins TRBV19 and TRBJ2-4; TRBD1 agrees at 9 bases. Germline loops: CDR1 LNHDA, CDR2 SQIVND (reference sequence). Trimming removed 5 bases from V and 0 bases from J; junction bases left unmatched: 11. The CDR3 covers 18 residues. CDR3 protein: CASSRDTGQGRAKNIQYF. CDR3 DNA sequence: TGTGCCAGTAGTCGAGACACCGGACAGGGGAGAGCCAAAAACATTCAGTACTTC.

The chain joins TRBV6-5 to TRBJ2-1; TRBD2 matches 8 bases. The germline CDR1 and CDR2 sequences are MNHEY and SVGAGI. The CDR3 is 14 residues long. Losses at the gene ends were 4 bases for V and 6 bases for J; bases not matched to a gene: 5. The CDR3 region has the DNA TGTGCCAGCAGTTTAGGACTAGCTGGCAATGAGCAGTTCTTC. Translated, it gives CASSLGLAGNEQFF.

The chain is built from TRBV6-5 and TRBJ2-3; 7 bases align to TRBD1. The CDR3 spans 12 residues. Germline trimming cut 4 bases from V and 6 bases from J; bases unmatched to any gene: 1. Germline V lookup: CDR1 MNHEY, CDR2 SVGAGI. In nucleotides, the CDR3 is TGTGCCAGCAGTTCCAGGGGGGATACGCAGTATTTT. The encoded protein is CASSSRGDTQYF.

Turning to this clone: This CDR3 is also generated by other DNA sequences in the sample. The chain links TRBV30 to TRBJ2-7; D is unresolved. V was trimmed by 0 bases and J by 10 bases, leaving 13 bases between them. The CDR3 has 12 amino acids. Germline CDR1 is GTSNPN and CDR2 is SVGIG (reference sequence). CDR3 loop: CAWSVLDSRQYF. CDR3 bases: TGTGCCTGGAGTGTACTTGATAGCCGACAGTACTTC. Full variable domain (rest looked up from reference TRBV30 and TRBJ2-7): SQTIHQWPATLVQPVGSPLSLECTVEGTSNPNLYWYRQAAGRGLQLLFYSVGIGQISSEVPQNLSASRPQDRQFILSSKKLLLSDSGFYLCAWSVLDSRQYFGPGTRLTVT.

The rearrangement uses TRBV27 and TRBJ2-3, with 7 bases aligning to TRBD2. CDR1 is MNHEY and CDR2 is SMNVEV in the germline V gene (reference sequence). V lost 1 base to trimming and J lost 5 bases; unmatched junction nucleotides: 3. CDR3 size: 14 residues. This CDR3 reads CASSLFWGGDTQYF. The CDR3 nucleotides are TGTGCCAGCAGTTTATTTTGGGGGGGAGATACGCAGTATTTT.

The table lists this clone with a count of one. This sequence joins TRBV9 and TRBJ2-7; D gene ambiguous. Germline V gene sequence: CDR1 SGDLS, CDR2 YYNGEE. Trimming pared 3 bases from V and 4 bases from J, leaving 11 bases between. The CDR3 is 13 amino acids. In DNA form, the CDR3 reads TGTGCCAGCAGCGAGAATGGCGGATACGAGCAGTACTTC. It encodes CASSENGGYEQYF.

The rearrangement links TRBV15 to TRBJ1-6; D is undetermined. Trimming took off 0 bases at V and 15 bases at J, with 15 bases between the two ends. CDR1 is LNHNV, CDR2 YYDKDF, per germline (reference sequence). The CDR3 consists of 14 residues. The CDR3 bases are TGTGCCACCAGCAGAGATCGGGCTCCCGGGGACCTCCACTTT. Its translation is CATSRDRAPGDLHF.

By its share, this clone is medium-sized (0.01 to 0.1%). The V call is TRBV30, the J call TRBJ1-4; 7 bases are a match to TRBD1. Losses at the gene ends were 3 bases for V and 4 bases for J; bases not matched to a gene: 5. The CDR3 is made up of 14 amino acids. The germline CDR1 and CDR2 sequences are GTSNPN and SVGIG (reference sequence). In DNA form, the CDR3 reads TGTGCCTGGAGGGGACAGAGAAATAATGAAAAACTGTTTTTT. Amino acids: CAWRGQRNNEKLFF.

This clone has only one observation. J is TRBJ1-2 and V is TRBV5-1; TRBD1 might be the D (6 bases). V was trimmed by 6 bases and J by 2 bases, leaving 14 bases between them. The CDR3 covers 14 residues. Germline V gene sequence: CDR1 SGHRS, CDR2 YFSETQ. The CDR3 protein is CASKGDEGNYGYTF. CDR3 sequence (DNA): TGCGCCAGCAAGGGGGACGAGGGAAACTATGGCTACACCTTC.

The chain combines TRBV4-2 with TRBJ2-3; 11 bases align to TRBD2. Trimming cost V 5 bases and J 6 bases; bases outside gene matches: 13. The germline gives CDR1 LGHNA, CDR2 YNFKEQ. The CDR3 is made up of 17 amino acids. As DNA, the CDR3 is TGTGCCAGCAGCAAGACCGGGACTAGCGGAGGGGGGGATACGCAGTATTTT. Its translation: CASSKTGTSGGGDTQYF.

This chain joins TRBV5-1 and TRBJ2-7; D possibly corresponds to TRBD1 (6 bases). The CDR3 has 15 amino acids. CDR1 is SGHRS and CDR2 is YFSETQ in the germline V gene. Between the trimmed V and J ends, which lost 0 bases and 1 base, there was a span of 11 bases. The CDR3 sequence: CASSLALGQSYEQYF. Here the CDR3 DNA reads TGCGCCAGCAGCTTGGCCCTCGGACAGTCCTACGAGCAGTACTTC.

V is TRBV6-5 and J is TRBJ2-1; maybe TRBD1 (7 bases). Trimming pared 4 bases from V and 6 bases from J, leaving 13 bases between. This CDR3 is 14 amino acids long. Germline V gives CDR1 MNHEY, CDR2 SVGAGI. CDR3 nucleotide sequence: TGTGCCAGCAGTTCACAGGGGAGGTTCAATGAGCAGTTCTTC. Its protein is CASSSQGRFNEQFF.

V is TRBV7-2 and J is TRBJ2-1, with 7 bases identical to TRBD2. Germline trimming cut 4 bases from V and 12 bases from J; bases unmatched to any gene: 6. The CDR3 spans 12 residues. CDR1 and CDR2 from the germline V gene are SGHTA and FQGNSA. CDR3 loop: CASSSGGSGQFF. The CDR3 region has the DNA TGTGCCAGCAGCTCCGGGGGGAGCGGGCAGTTCTTC.

The chain joins TRBV7-8 to TRBJ1-3, with 7 nucleotides matching TRBD1. V shed 5 bases, J shed 0 bases, and the junction held 7 bases outside the gene matches. Germline-derived CDR1 and CDR2 are SGHVS and FQNEAQ. CDR3 length: 16 amino acids. Here the CDR3 DNA reads TGTGCCAGCAGCCCGGACAGGCTTCTCTCTGGAAACACCATATATTTT. Translated, it gives CASSPDRLLSGNTIYF.

The chain recombines TRBV30 with TRBJ1-4; no definite D call. This CDR3 contains 13 residues. V dropped 2 bases and J dropped 7 bases, with 11 bases sitting between them. CDR1 and CDR2 (germline): GTSNPN, SVGIG (reference sequence). CDR3 loop: CAWSPRLGEKLFF. Written as DNA, the CDR3 is TGTGCCTGGAGTCCCAGGCTTGGTGAAAAACTGTTTTTT.

The chain couples TRBV28 to TRBJ2-7; maybe TRBD2 (5 bases). Germline-derived CDR1 and CDR2 are MDHEN and SYDVKM. The CDR3 totals 11 residues. V was trimmed by 4 bases and J by 6 bases, leaving 7 bases between them. In nucleotides, the CDR3 is TGTGCCAGCAGTTCTCTAGCCGAGCAGTACTTC. Translation gives CASSSLAEQYF.

The rearrangement links TRBV27 to TRBJ2-7; 7 bases align to TRBD2. The V segment lost 7 bases and the J segment 6 bases; nucleotides outside the gene matches: 15. The CDR3 spans 15 residues. The V gene's germline CDR1 is MNHEY and CDR2 SMNVEV (reference sequence). The DNA of the CDR3 is TGTGCCAGCACCGTTAGTTGGGGAGGGCTTTCCGAGCAGTACTTC. It translates to CASTVSWGGLSEQYF.

The chain joins TRBV27 to TRBJ2-7; 7 bases are a match to TRBD2. Losses at the gene ends were 8 bases for V and 3 bases for J; bases not matched to a gene: 10. Germline CDR1 and CDR2: MNHEY and SMNVEV (reference sequence). This CDR3 contains 14 residues. The chain's CDR3 is CASGSLGTNYEQYF. The CDR3, as DNA: TGTGCCAGCGGTAGCCTTGGGACTAACTACGAGCAGTACTTC.

This clone has just a few counts. The chain recombines TRBV27 with TRBJ2-1, with D maybe TRBD2 (5 bases). V lost 3 bases to trimming and J lost 9 bases, with 12 bases between them. The CDR3 totals 13 residues. Germline CDR1 is MNHEY and CDR2 is SMNVEV (reference sequence). CDR3 region: CASSLSLVGEQFF. CDR3 bases: TGTGCCAGCAGTTTGTCACTAGTTGGTGAGCAGTTCTTC.

V is TRBV5-1 and J is TRBJ1-1; tentatively, D is TRBD1 (6 bases). The CDR3 covers 14 residues. Germline CDR1 and CDR2: SGHRS and YFSETQ. Trimming removed 4 bases from V and 1 base from J, with 11 bases in between. This CDR3 is CASSQPTGNTEAFF. The CDR3 bases are TGCGCCAGCAGCCAACCGACAGGGAACACTGAAGCTTTCTTT. Complete variable domain (other parts from reference TRBV5-1 and TRBJ1-1): KAGVTQTPRYLIKTRGQQVTLSCSPISGHRSVSWYQQTPGQGLQFLFEYFSETQRNKGNFPGRFSGRQFSNSRSEMNVSTLELGDSALYLCASSQPTGNTEAFFGQGTRLTVV.

The chain has TRBV5-4 and TRBJ2-2; 9 bases are shared with TRBD1. The V gene end was trimmed by 3 bases and the J gene end by 1 base; junction bases not matched to a gene: 4. Per the germline V gene, CDR1 is SGHNT and CDR2 is YYREEE (reference sequence). The CDR3 runs 16 residues. The CDR3 here is CASSSGTGQNTGELFF. The CDR3 DNA reads TGTGCCAGCAGCTCTGGGACAGGGCAGAACACCGGGGAGCTGTTTTTT.

V gene TRBV11-2 combines with J gene TRBJ2-6; 8 nucleotides align to TRBD1. Germline V gene sequence: CDR1 SGHAT, CDR2 FQNNGV. Losses at the gene ends were 5 bases for V and 12 bases for J; bases not matched to a gene: 12. The CDR3 is made up of 15 amino acids. DNA of the CDR3: TGTGCCAGCAGCCCCGGAGGACAGGGCGGGGCCGTCCTGACTTTC. Residues: CASSPGGQGGAVLTF.

This chain uses TRBV12-5 with TRBJ1-5, with 7 bases lining up with TRBD1. J was trimmed by 6 bases and V by 6 bases; bases with no gene match: 8. There are 14 residues in the CDR3. CDR1 and CDR2 from the germline V gene are LGHNT and FRNRAP. The CDR3 spells CASGADREPQPQHF. The CDR3 DNA follows: TGTGCTAGTGGCGCCGACAGGGAACCTCAGCCCCAGCATTTT.

The CDR3 bases are TGTGCCACCAGGGAGGTACCCTTCAATGAGCAGTTCTTC. Amino acid sequence: CATREVPFNEQFF. The chain recombines TRBV15 with TRBJ2-1, with D possibly matching TRBD2 (5 bases). The germline CDR1 and CDR2 sequences are LNHNV and YYDKDF (reference sequence). The CDR3 is 13 amino acids. V shed 6 bases and J shed 6 bases, with 12 bases lying between them.

This clone was observed a few times. J is TRBJ1-5 and V is TRBV6-1; D not resolved. Trimming stripped 3 bases from V and 4 bases from J, with 4 bases between. Germline CDR1 is MNHNS and CDR2 is SASEGT. The CDR3 has 12 residues. In DNA, the CDR3 is TGTGCCAGCAGTGACAGTAATCAGCCCCAGCATTTT. Encoded protein: CASSDSNQPQHF.